The 18 T cell receptor beta chains below come from one sample, sequenced in a study of T-cell memory formation after mild COVID-19. MiXCR, applied by TCRdb to the 5' RACE reads, yields one record per CDR3 protein. The repertoire includes about 430,000 distinct CDR3 sequences, 20% to 25% of them detected once, and about 8.7% sits in the top ten. Sequenced sample: PBMCs or a T cell subset sorted from them (not recorded which). These receptors came from an adult woman who had mild COVID-19 (a few samples of this study predate the infection). Cell type and time point are not known.

This chain uses TRBV6-2 or TRBV6-3 with TRBJ2-3, with a weak D call TRBD1 (6 bases). The germline gives CDR1 MNHEY, CDR2 SVGEGT. This CDR3 is 14 amino acids long. The ends were cut back, 2 bases at V and 2 bases at J, with 8 bases in the middle. CDR3 sequence (DNA): TGTGCCAGCAGTTACGGGACAACCACAGATACGCAGTATTTT. Amino acids: CASSYGTTTDTQYF.

The chain links TRBV15 to TRBJ2-7; D uncertain. This CDR3 comprises 14 residues. Germline values: CDR1 LNHNV, CDR2 YYDKDF (reference sequence). Trimming shortened V by 7 bases and J by 0 bases, and 13 bases separated the two germline ends. CDR3 sequence: CATKRTESSYEQYF. In DNA, the CDR3 is TGTGCCACCAAAAGGACGGAAAGCTCCTACGAGCAGTACTTC.

This clonotype was seen a single time. The chain links TRBV25-1 to TRBJ2-1; tentative D call: TRBD2 (5 bases). The CDR3 sequence is 15 residues long. V was shortened by 1 base and J by 1 base, with 8 bases between the two germline ends. The germline V gene encodes CDR1 MGHDK and CDR2 SYGVNS. The CDR3 region is CASSESRRSYNEQFF. The CDR3 DNA reads TGTGCCAGCAGTGAATCGAGGAGGTCCTACAATGAGCAGTTCTTC. The complete variable domain, with remaining parts taken from reference TRBV25-1 and TRBJ2-1, reads EADIYQTPRYLVIGTGKKITLECSQTMGHDKMYWYQQDPGMELHLIHYSYGVNSTEKGDLSSESTVSRIRTEHFPLTLESARPSHTSQYLCASSESRRSYNEQFFGPGTRLTVL.

This clonotype has just a few counts. This chain links TRBV29-1 with TRBJ1-1; D not certain. Trimming cost V 4 bases and J 0 bases, with 12 bases left between them. The length of the CDR3 is 14 residues. Germline V gene sequence: CDR1 SQVTM, CDR2 ANQGSEA. For the CDR3, the DNA is TGCAGCGTTGGGGTCCCCCCTTTGAACACTGAAGCTTTCTTT. It codes for CSVGVPPLNTEAFF.

This clonotype was seen a few times. The V call is TRBV7-6, the J call TRBJ2-5, with 8 bases identical to TRBD1. Germline CDR1 is SGHVS and CDR2 is FNYEAQ. This CDR3 spans 16 amino acids. The V and J ends lost 0 bases and 7 bases, in that order; junction bases with no gene match: 10. This CDR3 is CASSLAGTGSGGTQYF. CDR3 nucleotides: TGTGCCAGCAGCTTAGCTGGGACAGGCTCCGGGGGGACCCAGTACTTC.

This clonotype showed up just a few times. The J gene is TRBJ2-2, the V gene TRBV7-2, with D possibly being TRBD1 (5 bases). V gave up 0 bases and J gave up 1 base, with 9 bases separating them. The length of the CDR3 is 16 residues. Germline V gives CDR1 SGHTA, CDR2 FQGNSA. In DNA form, the CDR3 reads TGTGCCAGCAGCTTAGCTGGCAGGGTGAACACCGGGGAGCTGTTTTTT. It codes for CASSLAGRVNTGELFF.

This clonotype was counted only a few times. The chain links TRBV24-1 to TRBJ2-1; weak D call: TRBD1 (6 bases). Deletions cut 4 bases from V and 7 bases from J, with 19 bases between. Looked up from germline, CDR1 is KGHDR and CDR2 is SFDVKD. The CDR3 loop spans 16 amino acids. CDR3 protein: CATSEQGFAGKNEQFF. The CDR3 DNA reads as TGTGCCACCAGTGAGCAGGGGTTCGCAGGTAAAAATGAGCAGTTCTTC.

V usage is TRBV12-5 and J usage is TRBJ2-2; D gene ambiguous. The V gene lost 2 bases and the J gene lost 1 base, with 8 bases spanning the gap. CDR3 length: 15 residues. In germline, CDR1 is LGHNT, CDR2 FRNRAP. The CDR3 here is CASGLLNGNTGELFF. The DNA of the CDR3 is TGTGCTAGTGGTTTGCTTAACGGGAACACCGGGGAGCTGTTTTTT.

The chain combines TRBV20-1 with TRBJ1-6, with D maybe TRBD1 (5 bases). The CDR3 has 14 residues. The V gene lost 6 bases and the J gene lost 6 bases, with 15 bases spanning the gap. Germline V gene data show CDR1 as DFQATT and CDR2 as SNEGSKA (reference sequence). The CDR3 is CSASSQGGNSPLHF. The CDR3 DNA is TGCAGTGCCTCCTCCCAGGGTGGTAATTCACCCCTCCACTTT.

In this sample, this clonotype turned up a few times. V and J are TRBV7-6 and TRBJ2-1; the D call may be TRBD1 or TRBD2 (5 bases each). Trimming took off 0 bases at V and 0 bases at J, with 15 bases between the two ends. Germline lookup yields CDR1 SGHVS and CDR2 FNYEAQ. The CDR3 loop spans 18 amino acids. The chain's CDR3 is CASSLASGPGNSYNEQFF. Written as DNA, the CDR3 is TGTGCCAGCAGCTTAGCGTCGGGGCCGGGGAACTCCTACAATGAGCAGTTCTTC.

The rearrangement joins TRBV29-1 to TRBJ2-7; TRBD1 agrees at 7 bases. Germline CDR1 SQVTM, CDR2 ANQGSEA. There are 13 residues in the CDR3. J was trimmed by 4 bases and V by 6 bases; bases with no gene match: 9. CDR3 region: CSVELGTDYEQYF. The CDR3, as DNA: TGCAGCGTGGAACTCGGGACAGATTACGAGCAGTACTTC.

The count of this clonotype is one. The chain carries TRBV5-1 and TRBJ1-6; D is perhaps TRBD1 (5 bases). The CDR3 sequence is 14 residues long. V dropped 4 bases and J dropped 9 bases, with 14 bases sitting between them. Germline loops: CDR1 SGHRS, CDR2 YFSETQ. The CDR3 DNA follows: TGCGCCAGCAGCCGGGGGGGTAATGGTTCACCCCTCCACTTT. Encoded protein: CASSRGGNGSPLHF.

In its sample, this clonotype was seen a few times. The chain uses TRBV18 and TRBJ2-7; 8 nucleotides match TRBD1. This CDR3 region has 14 residues. CDR1 KGHSH and CDR2 LQKENI come from the germline V gene. V lost 4 bases and J lost 4; bases outside the gene matches: 6. The CDR3 DNA follows: TGTGCCAGCTCACGAGCAGGGGGCGGGTACGAGCAGTACTTC. It is translated as CASSRAGGGYEQYF.

This clonotype has more than one count but fewer than ten. The chain employs TRBV3-1 and TRBJ2-7; D is possibly TRBD1 (6 bases). The CDR3 length is 14 residues. Between the trimmed V and J ends, which lost 6 bases and 0 bases, there was a span of 12 bases. Germline V CDR1 and CDR2: LGHDT, YNNKEL (reference sequence). The CDR3 here is CASRSQGRSYEQYF. The CDR3 nucleotides are TGTGCCAGCAGGTCACAGGGCCGCTCCTACGAGCAGTACTTC.

The sample holds a few counts of this clonotype. The rearrangement links TRBV12-3 or TRBV12-4 to TRBJ1-1; D is ambiguous. The CDR3 runs to 12 residues. V dropped 6 bases and J dropped 4 bases, with 9 bases sitting between them. The CDR3 bases are TGTGCCAGCAGGCCTGGGGTCACTGAAGCTTTCTTT. It is translated as CASRPGVTEAFF.

This chain uses TRBV12-3 or TRBV12-4 with TRBJ1-2; 8 positions agree with TRBD1. V was clipped by 3 bases and J by 5 bases; unmatched bases: 5. The CDR3 is 14 amino acids. This CDR3 reads CASSFSRQGYGYTF. CDR3 nucleotide sequence: TGTGCCAGCAGTTTTTCCCGACAGGGGTATGGCTACACCTTC.

This CDR3 reads CASSYSIGRGGSEQFF. The CDR3 bases are TGTGCCAGCAGTTACTCCATCGGGAGGGGGGGCAGTGAGCAGTTCTTC. This chain links TRBV6-5 with TRBJ2-1; 8 bases line up with TRBD2. The CDR3 spans 16 residues. Germline CDR1 is MNHEY and CDR2 is SVGAGI. The V and J ends lost 0 bases and 9 bases, in that order; junction bases with no gene match: 10.

The rearrangement uses TRBV3-1 and TRBJ2-2; D is ambiguous. Trimming left V 2 bases short and J 3 bases short, with 10 bases between. This CDR3 region has 15 residues. CDR1 is LGHDT, CDR2 YNNKEL, per germline (reference sequence). CDR3 DNA sequence: TGTGCCAGCAGCCAAACCTACCGATACACCGGGGAGCTGTTTTTT. As protein: CASSQTYRYTGELFF.